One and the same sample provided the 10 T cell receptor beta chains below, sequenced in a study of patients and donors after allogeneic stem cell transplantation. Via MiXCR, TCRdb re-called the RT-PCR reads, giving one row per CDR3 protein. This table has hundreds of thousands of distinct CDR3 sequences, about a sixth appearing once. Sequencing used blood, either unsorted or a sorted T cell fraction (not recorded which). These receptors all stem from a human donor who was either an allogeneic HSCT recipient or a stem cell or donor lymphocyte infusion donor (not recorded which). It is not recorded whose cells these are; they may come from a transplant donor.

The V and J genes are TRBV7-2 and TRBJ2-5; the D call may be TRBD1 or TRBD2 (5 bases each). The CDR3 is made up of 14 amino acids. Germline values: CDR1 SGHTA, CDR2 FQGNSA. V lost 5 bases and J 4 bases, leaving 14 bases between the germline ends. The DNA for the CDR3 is TGTGCCAGCAGCCTCCACGGGACCGCAGAGACCCAGTACTTC. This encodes CASSLHGTAETQYF.

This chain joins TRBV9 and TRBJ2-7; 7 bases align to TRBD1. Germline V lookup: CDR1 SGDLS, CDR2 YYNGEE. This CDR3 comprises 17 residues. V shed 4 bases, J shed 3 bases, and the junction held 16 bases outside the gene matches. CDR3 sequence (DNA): TGTGCCAGCAGCCCCCAAAGACAGGGCGAGAGGGACTACGAGCAGTACTTC. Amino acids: CASSPQRQGERDYEQYF.

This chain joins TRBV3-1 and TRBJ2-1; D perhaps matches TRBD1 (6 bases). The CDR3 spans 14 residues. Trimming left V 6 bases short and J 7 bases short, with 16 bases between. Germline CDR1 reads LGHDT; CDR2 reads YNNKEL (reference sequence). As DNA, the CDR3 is TGTGCCAGCAGGTCACGCGTAGGGGGAAATGAGCAGTTCTTC. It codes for CASRSRVGGNEQFF.

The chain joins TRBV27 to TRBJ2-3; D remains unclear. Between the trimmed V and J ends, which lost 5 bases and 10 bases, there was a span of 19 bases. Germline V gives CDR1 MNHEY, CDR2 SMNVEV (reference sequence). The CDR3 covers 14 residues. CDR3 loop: CASSGVDPSLAQYF. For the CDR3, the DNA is TGTGCCAGCAGTGGGGTCGACCCATCACTTGCGCAGTATTTT.

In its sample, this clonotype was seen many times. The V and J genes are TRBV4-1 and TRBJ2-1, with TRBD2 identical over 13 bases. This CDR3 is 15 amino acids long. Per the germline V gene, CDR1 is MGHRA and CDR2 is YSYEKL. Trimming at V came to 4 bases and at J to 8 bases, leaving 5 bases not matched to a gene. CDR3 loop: CASSPTSGRQDEQFF. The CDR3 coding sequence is TGCGCCAGCAGCCCGACTAGCGGGAGGCAAGATGAGCAGTTCTTC.

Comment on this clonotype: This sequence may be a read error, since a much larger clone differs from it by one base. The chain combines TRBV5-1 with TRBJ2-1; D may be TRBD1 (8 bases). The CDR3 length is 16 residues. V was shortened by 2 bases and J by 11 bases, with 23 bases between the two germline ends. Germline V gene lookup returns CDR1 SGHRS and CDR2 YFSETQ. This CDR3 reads CASSLALQGGNGKQFF. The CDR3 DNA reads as TGCGCCAGCAGCTTAGCCTTACAGGGGGGGAACGGCAAGCAGTTCTTC.

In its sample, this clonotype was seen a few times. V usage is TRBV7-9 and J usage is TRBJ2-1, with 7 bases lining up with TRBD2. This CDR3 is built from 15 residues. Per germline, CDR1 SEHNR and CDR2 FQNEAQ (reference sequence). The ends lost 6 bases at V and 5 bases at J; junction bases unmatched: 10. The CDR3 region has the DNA TGTGCCAGCAGTTTCGTGGGGGGGTCCAACAATGAGCAGTTCTTC. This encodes CASSFVGGSNNEQFF.

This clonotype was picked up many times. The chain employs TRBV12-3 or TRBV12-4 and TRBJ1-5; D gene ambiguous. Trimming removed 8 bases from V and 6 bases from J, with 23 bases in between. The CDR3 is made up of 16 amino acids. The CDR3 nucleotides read TGTGCCAGCTCTCCGGGCCCCTCAATAGGTGCTCAGCCCCAGCATTTT. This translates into CASSPGPSIGAQPQHF.

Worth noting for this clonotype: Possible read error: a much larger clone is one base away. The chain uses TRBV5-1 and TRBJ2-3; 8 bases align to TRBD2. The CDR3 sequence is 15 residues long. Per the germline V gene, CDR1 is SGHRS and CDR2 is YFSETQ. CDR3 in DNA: TGCGCCAGCAGCTTGGAGGCGGGAGGAACAGGTACGCAGTATTTT. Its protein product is CASSLEAGGTGTQYF.

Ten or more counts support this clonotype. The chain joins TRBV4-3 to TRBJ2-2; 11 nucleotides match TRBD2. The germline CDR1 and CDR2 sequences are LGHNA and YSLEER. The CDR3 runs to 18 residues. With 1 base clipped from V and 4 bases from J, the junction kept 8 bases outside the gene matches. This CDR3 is CASSQGVAGGSLTGELFF. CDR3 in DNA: TGCGCCAGCAGCCAAGGGGTAGCGGGGGGGTCGCTCACCGGGGAGCTGTTTTTT.